Listed below are T cell receptor beta chains from one sample, sequenced in a study of T-cell reconstitution after alpha-beta-depleted transplantation in children. Via MiXCR, TCRdb re-called the PCR reads, giving one row per CDR3 protein. The sample gives about 980,000 distinct CDR3 sequences, roughly 29% of which show up once; over 25% is in the top ten. This specimen was PBMCs, mostly from graft donor cells, taken 360 days after TCRalphabeta/CD19-depleted stem cell transplant. These receptor sequences come from a boy younger than two who had a stem cell transplant for SCID, so the T cells may come from the graft donor. The CDR3 runs from the conserved cysteine through the conserved F or W. The order of the fields is V gene, J gene, clone size, D gene, CDR3 DNA, CDR3 protein. The D gene is left open where the match is weak. A clone size is listed for some rows: how often the clone was seen (once, few, many), or a class if it is expanded.

v_call: TRBV15; j_call: TRBJ1-5; clone_size: -; d_call: -; cdr3_nt: TGTGCCACCAGCAGAGATCTGCGGGAGCCCCAGCATTTT; cdr3_aa: CATSRDLREPQHF
v_call: TRBV7-2; j_call: TRBJ2-2; clone_size: -; d_call: TRBD2; cdr3_nt: TGTGCCAGCAGCTTAGCGACACTAGCGGGGGGGGCACGGCTGTTTTTT; cdr3_aa: CASSLATLAGGARLFF
v_call: TRBV4-1; j_call: TRBJ2-7; clone_size: -; d_call: TRBD1; cdr3_nt: TGCGCCAGCAGCCAGGGGAACAGGGGGCGCAGCGAGCAGTACTTC; cdr3_aa: CASSQGNRGRSEQYF
v_call: TRBV20-1; j_call: TRBJ1-3; clone_size: -; d_call: -; cdr3_nt: TGCAGTGCCCATGTCGGAAACACCATATATTTT; cdr3_aa: CSAHVGNTIYF
v_call: TRBV7-9; j_call: TRBJ2-1; clone_size: few; d_call: -; cdr3_nt: TGTGCCAGCAGCTCAATCCTCAGGCACGGGGAGCAGTTCTTC; cdr3_aa: CASSSILRHGEQFF
v_call: TRBV7-9; j_call: TRBJ1-1; clone_size: -; d_call: -; cdr3_nt: TGTGCCAGCTGCTTATTTGTGGGTGAGAACACTGAAGCTTTCTTT; cdr3_aa: CASCLFVGENTEAFF
v_call: TRBV28; j_call: TRBJ2-1; clone_size: -; d_call: -; cdr3_nt: TGTGCCAGCAGTTTAGCAGGACGCGAGCAGTTCTTC; cdr3_aa: CASSLAGREQFF
v_call: TRBV11-1; j_call: TRBJ2-3; clone_size: -; d_call: -; cdr3_nt: TGTGCCAGCAGCTTATGGGAGGGGACACCGAACACAGATACGCAGTATTTT; cdr3_aa: CASSLWEGTPNTDTQYF
v_call: TRBV12-3/TRBV12-4; j_call: TRBJ2-3; clone_size: -; d_call: -; cdr3_nt: TGTGCCAGCAGTCCATGGGGGGAGTCCCCCACAGATACGCAGTATTTT; cdr3_aa: CASSPWGESPTDTQYF
v_call: TRBV29-1; j_call: TRBJ2-4; clone_size: -; d_call: -; cdr3_nt: TGCAGCGTTGAAGAGAGGGGAAAGGGTCCTCAAAACATTCAGTACTTC; cdr3_aa: CSVEERGKGPQNIQYF
v_call: TRBV12-5; j_call: TRBJ2-1; clone_size: -; d_call: -; cdr3_nt: TGTGCTAGTGGTTTGGGTTGGCCGAATAACTACAATGAGCAGTTCTTC; cdr3_aa: CASGLGWPNNYNEQFF
v_call: TRBV5-1; j_call: TRBJ2-2; clone_size: -; d_call: TRBD2; cdr3_nt: TGCGCCAGCAGCTGGGGACTAGCATCCCCCGGGGAGCTGTTTTTT; cdr3_aa: CASSWGLASPGELFF
v_call: TRBV4-2; j_call: TRBJ1-1; clone_size: -; d_call: -; cdr3_nt: TGTGCCAGCAGCCAATCGGACGCCCTGGGCACTGAAGCTTTCTTT; cdr3_aa: CASSQSDALGTEAFF
v_call: TRBV15; j_call: TRBJ2-6; clone_size: -; d_call: -; cdr3_nt: TGTGCCACCAGCAGTAACGTGATGACAGGTGGTGGGGCCAACGTCCTGACTTTC; cdr3_aa: CATSSNVMTGGGANVLTF
v_call: TRBV11-2; j_call: TRBJ2-7; clone_size: -; d_call: TRBD2; cdr3_nt: TGTGCCAGCAGCTTCGGCGGGGGGACCTACGAGCAGTACTTC; cdr3_aa: CASSFGGGTYEQYF
v_call: TRBV25-1; j_call: TRBJ1-1; clone_size: -; d_call: -; cdr3_nt: TGTGCCAGCAGTGAATTGTTAGCGGCAGCACCGATCACTGAAGCTTTCTTT; cdr3_aa: CASSELLAAAPITEAFF
v_call: TRBV6-1; j_call: TRBJ2-2; clone_size: few; d_call: TRBD1; cdr3_nt: TGTGCCAGCAGCCCCGGGACAGGGGCCGGGGAGCTGTTTTTT; cdr3_aa: CASSPGTGAGELFF
v_call: TRBV5-5; j_call: TRBJ2-3; clone_size: -; d_call: TRBD2; cdr3_nt: TGTGCCAGCAACCTCGCGGCGGGGGGGACATCAGATACGCAGTATTTT; cdr3_aa: CASNLAAGGTSDTQYF
v_call: TRBV18; j_call: TRBJ2-5; clone_size: once; d_call: -; cdr3_nt: TGTGCCAGCTCACCATGGCCGGGGACCCAGTACTTC; cdr3_aa: CASSPWPGTQYF
v_call: TRBV7-9; j_call: TRBJ2-3; clone_size: -; d_call: -; cdr3_nt: TGTGCCAGCAGCTTAGCGCTGGCTAGCGTGCGAGATACGCAGTATTTT; cdr3_aa: CASSLALASVRDTQYF
v_call: TRBV15; j_call: TRBJ1-2; clone_size: once; d_call: -; cdr3_nt: TGTGCCACCAGCAGAGAAGGCGGACTCTATGGCTACACCTTC; cdr3_aa: CATSREGGLYGYTF
v_call: TRBV20-1; j_call: TRBJ2-1; clone_size: -; d_call: TRBD2; cdr3_nt: TGCAGTGCTCACCCCAATGGGGGGGAAAAGGGTGAGCAGTTCTTC; cdr3_aa: CSAHPNGGEKGEQFF
v_call: TRBV29-1; j_call: TRBJ2-5; clone_size: few; d_call: TRBD2; cdr3_nt: TGCAGCGTTGCTCGGTCTAGCGGGGGCAAAGAGACCCAGTACTTC; cdr3_aa: CSVARSSGGKETQYF
v_call: TRBV5-1; j_call: TRBJ2-2; clone_size: few; d_call: -; cdr3_nt: TGCGCCAGCAGCGCCTCGGGGGCGCTCGGCGGGGAGCTGTTTTTT; cdr3_aa: CASSASGALGGELFF
v_call: TRBV24-1; j_call: TRBJ2-3; clone_size: -; d_call: TRBD2; cdr3_nt: TGTGCCACCAGTCAGTCAGCGGGGGGCACAGATACGCAGTATTTT; cdr3_aa: CATSQSAGGTDTQYF
v_call: TRBV9; j_call: TRBJ2-3; clone_size: few; d_call: TRBD2; cdr3_nt: TGTGCCAGCAGCGTAGTGGGAGCGGGGGGGCCAGATACGCAGTATTTT; cdr3_aa: CASSVVGAGGPDTQYF
v_call: TRBV15; j_call: TRBJ1-4; clone_size: -; d_call: -; cdr3_nt: TGTGCCACCAGCAGAGATCCGGGTGAAAAACTGTTTTTT; cdr3_aa: CATSRDPGEKLFF
v_call: TRBV28; j_call: TRBJ2-1; clone_size: few; d_call: TRBD2; cdr3_nt: TGTGCCAGCAGATTACTAGCGGAGACCTACAATGAGCAGTTCTTC; cdr3_aa: CASRLLAETYNEQFF
v_call: TRBV5-1; j_call: TRBJ2-3; clone_size: -; d_call: -; cdr3_nt: TGCGCCAGCAGCTTGGGGGCCCCCTACACAGATACGCAGTATTTT; cdr3_aa: CASSLGAPYTDTQYF
v_call: TRBV4-1; j_call: TRBJ1-2; clone_size: many; d_call: -; cdr3_nt: TGCGCCAGCAGCCAAGATGGCGGGGACTATGGCTACACCTTC; cdr3_aa: CASSQDGGDYGYTF
v_call: TRBV7-3; j_call: TRBJ2-3; clone_size: few; d_call: TRBD2; cdr3_nt: TGTGCCAGCAGCTTAAAGTTAGCGGGGGGGTCTTTTACAGATACGCAGTATTTT; cdr3_aa: CASSLKLAGGSFTDTQYF
v_call: TRBV10-3; j_call: TRBJ2-3; clone_size: -; d_call: -; cdr3_nt: TGTGCCATCAGTGAGTTACCGGGGGGACACACAGATACGCAGTATTTT; cdr3_aa: CAISELPGGHTDTQYF
v_call: TRBV6-2/TRBV6-3; j_call: TRBJ1-5; clone_size: few; d_call: -; cdr3_nt: TGTGCCAGCAGTTACGGGCTGGGGAGGGCCCAGCCCCAGCATTTT; cdr3_aa: CASSYGLGRAQPQHF
v_call: TRBV10-3; j_call: TRBJ1-5; clone_size: few; d_call: -; cdr3_nt: TGTGCCATCAGTGAGTCCCGGCCCGAAAATCAGCCCCAGCATTTT; cdr3_aa: CAISESRPENQPQHF
v_call: TRBV5-1; j_call: TRBJ1-4; clone_size: many; d_call: TRBD1; cdr3_nt: TGCGCCAGCAGCCCACGGACAGGGGATGAAAAACTGTTTTTT; cdr3_aa: CASSPRTGDEKLFF
v_call: TRBV7-9; j_call: TRBJ1-5; clone_size: few; d_call: TRBD1; cdr3_nt: TGTGCCAGCGCATACGGACAGGGCCTCGGGCAGCCCCAGCATTTT; cdr3_aa: CASAYGQGLGQPQHF
v_call: TRBV21-1; j_call: TRBJ2-3; clone_size: few; d_call: -; cdr3_nt: TGTGCCAGCAGCAAAGATAGCGAAAGACTATCAACAGATACGCAGTATTTT; cdr3_aa: CASSKDSERLSTDTQYF
v_call: TRBV12-5; j_call: TRBJ2-1; clone_size: few; d_call: TRBD2; cdr3_nt: TGTGCTAGTGGTTTGGTTGATAGCGGGGGCTCATCCTACAATGAGCAGTTCTTC; cdr3_aa: CASGLVDSGGSSYNEQFF
v_call: TRBV9; j_call: TRBJ2-3; clone_size: many; d_call: TRBD2; cdr3_nt: TGTGCCAGCAGCCCAGGGACTAGCGTAGGCACAGATACGCAGTATTTT; cdr3_aa: CASSPGTSVGTDTQYF
v_call: TRBV4-3; j_call: TRBJ2-3; clone_size: -; d_call: TRBD1; cdr3_nt: TGCGCCAGCAGCGCAGGGGGCCTCAGCACAGATACGCAGTATTTT; cdr3_aa: CASSAGGLSTDTQYF
v_call: TRBV12-3/TRBV12-4; j_call: TRBJ2-2; clone_size: few; d_call: TRBD2; cdr3_nt: TGTGCCAGCAGCTCTAGCGGGGGGGCGAACACCGGGGAGCTGTTTTTT; cdr3_aa: CASSSSGGANTGELFF
v_call: TRBV7-2; j_call: TRBJ2-1; clone_size: few; d_call: -; cdr3_nt: TGTGCCAGCAGCTTAGCCAGGGGGACTTACAATGAGCAGTTCTTC; cdr3_aa: CASSLARGTYNEQFF
v_call: TRBV12-3/TRBV12-4; j_call: TRBJ2-5; clone_size: few; d_call: -; cdr3_nt: TGTGCCAGCAGTTTATCTCTCCAGGGCGTGGAGACCCAGTACTTC; cdr3_aa: CASSLSLQGVETQYF
v_call: TRBV12-3/TRBV12-4; j_call: TRBJ2-2; clone_size: few; d_call: -; cdr3_nt: TGTGCCAGCAGTTTATCCCCGGCGAACACCGGGGAGCTGTTTTTT; cdr3_aa: CASSLSPANTGELFF
v_call: TRBV5-1; j_call: TRBJ2-1; clone_size: many; d_call: -; cdr3_nt: TGCGCCAGCAGCTTGGGCCAGGCCTACTCCTACAATGAGCAGTTCTTC; cdr3_aa: CASSLGQAYSYNEQFF
v_call: TRBV7-6; j_call: TRBJ2-7; clone_size: few; d_call: TRBD1; cdr3_nt: TGTGCCAGCAGCCCGACAGGGGTCCCCTACGAGCAGTACTTC; cdr3_aa: CASSPTGVPYEQYF
v_call: TRBV5-1; j_call: TRBJ2-7; clone_size: few; d_call: -; cdr3_nt: TGCGCCAGCAGCTTGGGGCAGAAAGGGGTCGAGCAGTACTTC; cdr3_aa: CASSLGQKGVEQYF
v_call: TRBV19; j_call: TRBJ2-5; clone_size: few; d_call: -; cdr3_nt: TGTGCCAGTAGTATAGATCACAGGGCTGTGGAGACCCAGTACTTC; cdr3_aa: CASSIDHRAVETQYF
v_call: TRBV7-2; j_call: TRBJ2-5; clone_size: few; d_call: TRBD2; cdr3_nt: TGTGCCAGCAGCTTAGTCCCCAGGGCGGGGGGCCAAGAGACCCAGTACTTC; cdr3_aa: CASSLVPRAGGQETQYF
v_call: TRBV6-2/TRBV6-3; j_call: TRBJ2-7; clone_size: -; d_call: -; cdr3_nt: TGTGCCAGCAGTCCCCATACCATCTCCTACGAGCAGTACTTC; cdr3_aa: CASSPHTISYEQYF
v_call: TRBV4-1; j_call: TRBJ1-5; clone_size: -; d_call: -; cdr3_nt: TGCGCCAGCAGCCAAGATCTGGGGGGGGATAGGAATCAGCCCCAGCATTTT; cdr3_aa: CASSQDLGGDRNQPQHF
v_call: TRBV9; j_call: TRBJ2-7; clone_size: few; d_call: TRBD2; cdr3_nt: TGTGCCAGCAGCACCGGGGGGGACGACGAGCAGTACTTC; cdr3_aa: CASSTGGDDEQYF
v_call: TRBV5-1; j_call: TRBJ2-3; clone_size: -; d_call: -; cdr3_nt: TGCGCCAGCAGCTTGGGGGCGGGGAACACAGATACGCAGTATTTT; cdr3_aa: CASSLGAGNTDTQYF
v_call: TRBV6-1; j_call: TRBJ1-3; clone_size: -; d_call: TRBD1; cdr3_nt: TGTGCCAGCAGCCCTACGAACAGGGGGATTGGAAACACCATATATTTT; cdr3_aa: CASSPTNRGIGNTIYF
v_call: TRBV9; j_call: TRBJ1-6; clone_size: few; d_call: -; cdr3_nt: TGTGCCAGCAGCGTAGGGAGGACCCATTCACCCCTCCACTTT; cdr3_aa: CASSVGRTHSPLHF
v_call: TRBV20-1; j_call: TRBJ2-3; clone_size: many; d_call: -; cdr3_nt: TGCAGTGCTGTTAAGTGGGCAGGAGGGGAAGATACGCAGTATTTT; cdr3_aa: CSAVKWAGGEDTQYF
v_call: TRBV7-9; j_call: TRBJ2-4; clone_size: -; d_call: -; cdr3_nt: TGTGCCAGCAGCACCTCCCGCATTCAGTACTTC; cdr3_aa: CASSTSRIQYF
v_call: TRBV6-5; j_call: TRBJ1-5; clone_size: few; d_call: TRBD1; cdr3_nt: TGTGCCAGCAGTTCCTGGACAGGAATCAGGAATCAGCCCCAGCATTTT; cdr3_aa: CASSSWTGIRNQPQHF
v_call: TRBV28; j_call: TRBJ2-3; clone_size: -; d_call: TRBD2; cdr3_nt: TGTGCCAGCAGTTTATCCGTCGGGGGGAGGGCGCAGTATTTT; cdr3_aa: CASSLSVGGRAQYF